The rows below give T cell receptor beta chains drawn from one sample of a study of radiation and T cells in renal cell carcinoma. Produced via immunoSEQ multiplex PCR; TCRdb's table is partial and in-frame only. The data hold about 130,000 clones, with 81% observed a single time. This specimen consisted of blood, obtained from a patient whose treatment included radiotherapy and nephrectomy. Source of these receptors: a man aged 45 to 65 with renal cell carcinoma. The CDR3 runs from the conserved cysteine through the conserved F or W. The D gene is left open where the match is weak. Only some rows state a clone size, as once, few, many or a class for expanded clones.

j_call | v_call | clone_size | d_call | cdr3_aa | cdr3_nt
TRBJ2-1 | TRBV5-1 | NA | TRBD2 | CASSLGLAENNEQFF | TGCGCCAGCAGCTTGGGGCTAGCGGAGAACAATGAGCAGTTCTTC
TRBJ2-6 | TRBV19 | NA | NA | CASTPLRANSGANVLTF | TGTGCCAGTACTCCCCTTCGGGCGAACTCTGGGGCCAACGTCCTGACTTTC
TRBJ2-1 | TRBV7-6 | once | TRBD2 | CASSLGGGASNEQFF | TGTGCCAGCAGCTTAGGCGGGGGGGCCTCCAATGAGCAGTTCTTC
TRBJ2-7 | TRBV18 | NA | TRBD2 | CASSPEEILGLAGTYEQYF | TGTGCCAGCTCACCCGAGGAGATATTGGGACTAGCGGGGACTTACGAGCAGTACTTC
TRBJ2-7 | TRBV19 | NA | NA | CASSIAGMSYEQYF | TGTGCCAGTAGTATAGCGGGAATGTCCTACGAGCAGTACTTC
TRBJ2-7 | TRBV6-5 | NA | NA | CASSFRQEGFYEQYF | TGTGCCAGCAGTTTTCGACAGGAGGGGTTTTACGAGCAGTACTTC
TRBJ2-1 | TRBV6-5 | NA | NA | CASSYVTGKGNEQFF | TGTGCCAGCAGTTACGTAACGGGAAAAGGGAATGAGCAGTTCTTC
TRBJ2-7 | TRBV7-8 | NA | TRBD1 | CASSLVSGQGINEQYF | TGTGCCAGCAGCTTAGTGTCGGGACAGGGGATAAACGAGCAGTACTTC
TRBJ1-5 | TRBV5-4 | once | NA | CASSVGGNQPQHF | TGTGCCAGCAGTGTTGGAGGCAATCAGCCCCAGCATTTT
TRBJ1-2 | TRBV10-1 | many | TRBD1 | CASSGQGQVNYGYTF | TGCGCCAGCAGCGGACAGGGACAGGTTAACTATGGCTACACCTTC